Below, 11 T cell receptor beta chains from the same sample are listed, as sequenced in a study of blood T cells in healthy people across ages. A second about 7 to 12 cycle PCR used barcoded and J-beta primers. TCRdb ran MiXCR on the 5' RACE reads and lists one entry per CDR3 protein. The data contain 1.5 million to 2 million distinct CDR3 sequences, about two fifths of them singletons. Specimen: blood. The receptors stem from a human donor in good health.

This clonotype was observed a handful of times. A junction end diverges from the germline sequence, so it may reflect a read error. The gene calls are TRBV18 and TRBJ2-5; D is unclear. The CDR3 spans 13 residues. Germline V gene lookup returns CDR1 KGHSH and CDR2 LQKENI. The CDR3 protein is CASSPDYQEAQYF. CDR3 DNA sequence: TGTGCCAGCTCACCCGATTATCAAGAGGCCCAGTACTTC.

The chain has TRBV18 and TRBJ2-1; TRBD1 matches at 9 bases. The germline gives CDR1 KGHSH, CDR2 LQKENI. This CDR3 has 18 residues. Losses at the gene ends were 0 bases for V and 4 bases for J; bases not matched to a gene: 10. CDR3 coding DNA: TGTGCCAGCTCACCACCAGGTGGACAGGGGTTGAAGTACAATGAGCAGTTCTTC. It yields the protein CASSPPGGQGLKYNEQFF.

V gene TRBV6-2 or TRBV6-3 combines with J gene TRBJ1-2, with TRBD1 as a possible D gene (5 bases). Germline CDR1 and CDR2: MNHEY and SVGEGT. This CDR3 spans 15 amino acids. Trimming stripped 6 bases from V and 5 bases from J, with 19 bases between. The CDR3 here is CASRGPFGRVYGYTF. In DNA, the CDR3 is TGTGCCAGCAGGGGCCCTTTCGGCAGGGTGTATGGCTACACCTTC.

This clonotype was observed a few times. The CDR3 DNA reads TGTGCCAGCAGCTTAGCCACAGCAGGGATTGGAAGCTTTGGCTACACCTTC. It specifies CASSLATAGIGSFGYTF. This sequence joins TRBV7-2 and TRBJ1-2; tentatively, D is TRBD1 (5 bases). The CDR3 loop spans 17 amino acids. Germline-derived CDR1 and CDR2 are SGHTA and FQGNSA. The V end lost 0 bases, the J end lost 7 bases, and 21 bases lay between the germline ends.

This clonotype was picked up a small number of times. The CDR3 region has the DNA TGTGCCAGCAGTCAAAGGGACAGGGGCTACACCTTC. The encoded protein is CASSQRDRGYTF. This rearrangement joins TRBV28 to TRBJ1-2; TRBD1 matches at 8 bases. The CDR3 loop spans 12 amino acids. Germline V CDR1 and CDR2: MDHEN, SYDVKM. The V gene end was trimmed by 5 bases and the J gene end by 8 bases; junction bases not matched to a gene: 4.

The table lists this clonotype with a few counts. This chain uses TRBV12-3 or TRBV12-4 with TRBJ2-1, with 11 positions matching TRBD2. V lost 7 bases to trimming and J lost 5 bases; unmatched junction nucleotides: 10. The CDR3 consists of 16 residues. The chain's CDR3 is CASTPTSGGRNNEQFF. DNA of the CDR3: TGTGCCAGCACCCCTACTAGCGGGGGCCGTAACAATGAGCAGTTCTTC.

This clonotype was seen a few times. The chain joins TRBV7-8 to TRBJ2-3, with D unresolved. V lost 5 bases and J 3 bases, leaving 15 bases between the germline ends. Per the germline V gene, CDR1 is SGHVS and CDR2 is FQNEAQ. This CDR3 contains 15 residues. The CDR3: CASSENRLRTDTQYF. For the CDR3, the DNA is TGTGCCAGCAGCGAAAACCGGCTGAGAACAGATACGCAGTATTTT.

This chain joins TRBV24-1 and TRBJ1-2; D ambiguous. CDR1 and CDR2 from the germline V gene are KGHDR and SFDVKD. V lost 3 bases and J 0 bases, leaving 7 bases between the germline ends. This CDR3 spans 14 amino acids. As DNA, the CDR3 is TGTGCCACCAGTGATCCGCCGACTAACTATGGCTACACCTTC. Protein: CATSDPPTNYGYTF.

The chain recombines TRBV20-1 with TRBJ2-7; D gene unclear. The CDR3 length is 12 residues. The germline V gene encodes CDR1 DFQATT and CDR2 SNEGSKA (reference sequence). Trimming stripped 6 bases from V and 3 bases from J, with 12 bases between. In DNA form, the CDR3 reads TGCAGTGCCCCCGACCTAATCTACGAGCAGTACTTC. Protein: CSAPDLIYEQYF.

This clonotype has just a few counts. V gene TRBV24-1 combines with J gene TRBJ2-1; tentatively, D is TRBD1 (6 bases). V shed 4 bases and J shed 2 bases, with 20 bases lying between them. The CDR3 has 18 residues. CDR1 and CDR2 (germline): KGHDR, SFDVKD. The CDR3 reads CATSDPASGARTYNEQFF. CDR3 in DNA: TGTGCCACCAGTGACCCCGCATCAGGGGCAAGGACCTACAATGAGCAGTTCTTC.

This clonotype was seen more than once but under ten times. The chain is built from TRBV20-1 and TRBJ2-3, with D tentatively TRBD2 (6 bases). Trimming pared 5 bases from V and 2 bases from J, leaving 17 bases between. Germline CDR1 is DFQATT and CDR2 is SNEGSKA (reference sequence). This CDR3 region has 15 residues. The CDR3 DNA reads TGCAGTGCTGCCCCCCGGCGGGGCCACACAGATACGCAGTATTTT. It translates to CSAAPRRGHTDTQYF.